This TCR beta chain originates from a study of blood T cell repertoires in COVID-19. Authors' analysis steps: Reference gene primer amplification yielded estimated nucleated cell counts. The table came from immunoSEQ multiplex PCR; TCRdb's copy has only in-frame clones and leaves some out. D and trimming were read from the DNA, whereas the V and J calls and clone size are those reported in that table. The sample yields about 160,000 clones, 75% to 90% seen once. Looked up from germline, CDR1 is MGHRA and CDR2 is YSYEKL. The CDR3 loop spans 14 amino acids. V was clipped by 5 bases and J by 3 bases; unmatched bases: 4.

This TCR was recovered from a man in his sixties or seventies with acute or convalescent COVID-19. The chain has TRBV4-1 and TRBJ2-7; 10 bases line up with TRBD1. The sequencing input was peripheral blood. The CDR3 protein is CASSGGQGDYEQYF. The CDR3 DNA reads as TGCGCCAGCAGCGGCGGACAGGGGGACTACGAGCAGTACTTC.